These T cell receptor beta chains were read from a single sample in a study of blood T cell repertoires in COVID-19. Data came from immunoSEQ multiplex PCR; TCRdb stores just in-frame clones and leaves some out. Among hundreds of thousands of clones listed, roughly 90% were seen once. The sample taken for sequencing was peripheral blood. All receptors come from a woman aged 50 to 60 who had recovered from COVID-19. Both conserved end residues are part of each CDR3. D genes are given only for firm matches. Expanded clones are given a class, and other clones once, few, many or no size at all.

v_call: TRBV27; clone_size: -; d_call: TRBD1; j_call: TRBJ1-3; cdr3_aa: CASSYSGGGNTIYF; cdr3_nt: TGTGCCAGCAGTTACTCAGGGGGCGGAAACACCATATATTTT
v_call: TRBV28; clone_size: -; d_call: -; j_call: TRBJ1-5; cdr3_aa: CASSIQVINQPQHF; cdr3_nt: TGTGCCAGCAGTATCCAGGTGATCAATCAGCCCCAGCATTTT
v_call: TRBV7-9; clone_size: -; d_call: -; j_call: TRBJ1-6; cdr3_aa: CASSLGDSREDNSPLHF; cdr3_nt: TGTGCCAGCAGCTTAGGGGATAGCAGGGAGGACAATTCACCCCTCCACTTT
v_call: TRBV7-2; clone_size: -; d_call: -; j_call: TRBJ1-2; cdr3_aa: CASSFSKQMGAGTYGYTF; cdr3_nt: TGTGCCAGCAGCTTTTCTAAACAAATGGGGGCAGGGACATATGGCTACACCTTC
v_call: TRBV7-7; clone_size: -; d_call: -; j_call: TRBJ2-2; cdr3_aa: CASSLDDFRGELFF; cdr3_nt: TGTGCTAGCAGCTTAGATGACTTTAGGGGGGAGCTGTTTTTT
v_call: TRBV7-9; clone_size: -; d_call: -; j_call: TRBJ1-1; cdr3_aa: CASSPRDTEAFF; cdr3_nt: TGTGCCAGCAGCCCACGGGACACTGAAGCTTTCTTT
v_call: TRBV7-9; clone_size: -; d_call: -; j_call: TRBJ1-2; cdr3_aa: CASSLAARRNYGYTF; cdr3_nt: TGTGCCAGCAGCTTAGCCGCACGGCGGAACTATGGCTACACCTTC
v_call: TRBV5-6; clone_size: -; d_call: -; j_call: TRBJ1-5; cdr3_aa: CASSLSSGGQPQHF; cdr3_nt: TGTGCCAGCAGCTTGAGTAGCGGTGGTCAGCCCCAGCATTTT
v_call: TRBV3-1/TRBV3-2; clone_size: -; d_call: TRBD1; j_call: TRBJ1-2; cdr3_aa: CASSLTGKSYGYTF; cdr3_nt: TGTGCCAGCAGCCTGACAGGGAAATCCTATGGCTACACCTTC
v_call: TRBV3-1/TRBV3-2; clone_size: -; d_call: -; j_call: TRBJ1-4; cdr3_aa: CASSQRVRTNEKLFF; cdr3_nt: TGTGCCAGCAGCCAGAGGGTCAGAACTAATGAAAAACTGTTTTTT
v_call: TRBV28; clone_size: -; d_call: -; j_call: TRBJ2-1; cdr3_aa: CASSPGTFYNEQFF; cdr3_nt: TGTGCCAGCAGTCCGGGGACTTTCTACAATGAGCAGTTCTTC
v_call: TRBV3-1/TRBV3-2; clone_size: -; d_call: -; j_call: TRBJ2-7; cdr3_aa: CASSQAGAYEQYF; cdr3_nt: TGTGCCAGCAGCCAAGCGGGAGCCTACGAGCAGTACTTC
v_call: TRBV10-3; clone_size: -; d_call: TRBD1; j_call: TRBJ2-7; cdr3_aa: CAIRGQGLDYEQYF; cdr3_nt: TGTGCCATCAGGGGACAGGGACTCGATTACGAGCAGTACTTC
v_call: TRBV28; clone_size: -; d_call: TRBD1; j_call: TRBJ1-2; cdr3_aa: CATRWQGGGYTF; cdr3_nt: TGTGCCACCCGGTGGCAGGGGGGTGGCTACACCTTC
v_call: TRBV10-3; clone_size: -; d_call: -; j_call: TRBJ1-4; cdr3_aa: CAISEGGSANEKLFF; cdr3_nt: TGTGCCATCAGTGAGGGTGGCAGCGCTAATGAAAAACTGTTTTTT
v_call: TRBV2; clone_size: -; d_call: -; j_call: TRBJ2-7; cdr3_aa: CASSEARHEQYF; cdr3_nt: TGTGCCAGCAGTGAAGCGCGCCACGAGCAGTACTTC
v_call: TRBV7-3; clone_size: -; d_call: -; j_call: TRBJ1-1; cdr3_aa: CASSPSGGFMTEAFF; cdr3_nt: TGTGCCAGCAGCCCCAGCGGGGGTTTTATGACTGAAGCTTTCTTT
v_call: TRBV6-5; clone_size: -; d_call: TRBD1; j_call: TRBJ1-4; cdr3_aa: CASSYSSWTGEKLFF; cdr3_nt: TGTGCCAGCAGTTACTCGTCCTGGACAGGGGAAAAACTGTTTTTT
v_call: TRBV7-3; clone_size: -; d_call: -; j_call: TRBJ2-6; cdr3_aa: CASSSPSGGPGGANVLTF; cdr3_nt: TGTGCCAGCAGCTCCCCCTCGGGGGGCCCGGGAGGGGCCAACGTCCTGACTTTC
v_call: TRBV9; clone_size: -; d_call: TRBD1; j_call: TRBJ2-4; cdr3_aa: CASSDPGQGPAGAKNIQYF; cdr3_nt: TGTGCCAGCAGTGACCCGGGACAGGGCCCAGCAGGGGCCAAAAACATTCAGTACTTC
v_call: TRBV10-3; clone_size: -; d_call: TRBD1; j_call: TRBJ2-7; cdr3_aa: CAISKYRDRDYEQYF; cdr3_nt: TGTGCCATCAGCAAGTACCGGGACAGGGACTACGAGCAGTACTTC
v_call: TRBV30; clone_size: -; d_call: TRBD1; j_call: TRBJ1-6; cdr3_aa: CAWSGDRLNSPLHF; cdr3_nt: TGTGCCTGGAGTGGGGACAGGCTAAATTCACCCCTCCACTTT
v_call: TRBV6-5; clone_size: once; d_call: -; j_call: TRBJ1-2; cdr3_aa: CASRQRQVSYGYTF; cdr3_nt: TGTGCCAGTCGGCAGCGCCAAGTCTCTTATGGCTACACCTTC
v_call: TRBV7-9; clone_size: -; d_call: TRBD1; j_call: TRBJ1-2; cdr3_aa: CASSQGAARLYGYTF; cdr3_nt: TGTGCCAGCAGTCAGGGGGCGGCCCGTCTCTATGGCTACACCTTC
v_call: TRBV12-3/TRBV12-4; clone_size: once; d_call: -; j_call: TRBJ1-1; cdr3_aa: CASSSYTEAFF; cdr3_nt: TGTGCCAGCAGTTCGTACACTGAAGCTTTCTTT
v_call: TRBV27; clone_size: -; d_call: -; j_call: TRBJ1-1; cdr3_aa: CASRGGGLRTEAFF; cdr3_nt: TGTGCCAGCAGGGGGGGAGGGCTAAGAACTGAAGCTTTCTTT
v_call: TRBV4-2; clone_size: -; d_call: -; j_call: TRBJ1-4; cdr3_aa: CASSPEGGGLGEKLFF; cdr3_nt: TGTGCCAGCAGCCCCGAGGGGGGGGGCTTAGGGGAAAAACTGTTTTTT
v_call: TRBV7-2; clone_size: -; d_call: TRBD2; j_call: TRBJ2-1; cdr3_aa: CASSRGLAGIIYEQFF; cdr3_nt: TGTGCCAGCAGCCGCGGACTAGCGGGAATCATCTATGAGCAGTTCTTC
v_call: TRBV18; clone_size: many; d_call: TRBD2; j_call: TRBJ2-5; cdr3_aa: CASSPPSGRSSETQYF; cdr3_nt: TGTGCCAGCTCACCACCGAGCGGGAGGAGTTCAGAGACCCAGTACTTC
v_call: TRBV7-2; clone_size: -; d_call: -; j_call: TRBJ2-1; cdr3_aa: CASSLAGDSYNEQFF; cdr3_nt: TGTGCCAGCAGCTTAGCTGGAGACTCCTACAATGAGCAGTTCTTC
v_call: TRBV7-2; clone_size: -; d_call: TRBD2; j_call: TRBJ2-7; cdr3_aa: CASSLVAGGPQDEQYF; cdr3_nt: TGTGCCAGCAGCTTAGTTGCGGGAGGGCCTCAGGACGAGCAGTACTTC
v_call: TRBV5-1; clone_size: -; d_call: -; j_call: TRBJ1-1; cdr3_aa: CASSRDLNTEAFF; cdr3_nt: TGCGCCAGCAGCAGGGACTTGAACACTGAAGCTTTCTTT
v_call: TRBV12-3/TRBV12-4; clone_size: -; d_call: -; j_call: TRBJ1-5; cdr3_aa: CASSLGGQPQHF; cdr3_nt: TGTGCCAGCAGTTTGGGGGGACAGCCCCAGCATTTT
v_call: TRBV30; clone_size: -; d_call: -; j_call: TRBJ1-6; cdr3_aa: CAWSEEFHSPLHF; cdr3_nt: TGTGCCTGGAGCGAGGAATTCCATTCACCCCTCCACTTT
v_call: TRBV7-8; clone_size: once; d_call: -; j_call: TRBJ1-5; cdr3_aa: CASSRPPTRSSNQPQHF; cdr3_nt: TGTGCCAGCAGCCGACCCCCGACGAGGTCTAGCAATCAGCCCCAGCATTTT
v_call: TRBV7-9; clone_size: once; d_call: TRBD1; j_call: TRBJ1-2; cdr3_aa: CASSLDLRSPGQKHYGYTF; cdr3_nt: TGTGCCAGCAGCTTAGACTTGCGCTCGCCGGGACAGAAACACTATGGCTACACCTTC
v_call: TRBV19; clone_size: -; d_call: -; j_call: TRBJ1-5; cdr3_aa: CASGEHLNQPQHF; cdr3_nt: TGTGCCAGTGGGGAGCACTTGAATCAGCCCCAGCATTTT
v_call: TRBV7-8; clone_size: -; d_call: -; j_call: TRBJ2-7; cdr3_aa: CASSPLAAYEQYF; cdr3_nt: TGTGCCAGCAGCCCCTTAGCGGCCTACGAGCAGTACTTC
v_call: TRBV5-4; clone_size: -; d_call: -; j_call: TRBJ1-1; cdr3_aa: CASSLGGAQGNTEAFF; cdr3_nt: TGTGCCAGCAGCTTGGGCGGGGCGCAAGGGAACACTGAAGCTTTCTTT
v_call: TRBV7-6; clone_size: -; d_call: TRBD1; j_call: TRBJ2-2; cdr3_aa: CASSQGQPLNTGELFF; cdr3_nt: TGTGCCAGCAGCCAGGGACAGCCCTTGAACACTGGGGAGCTGTTTTTT
v_call: TRBV5-4; clone_size: -; d_call: -; j_call: TRBJ2-7; cdr3_aa: CASSASAGGYEQYF; cdr3_nt: TGTGCCAGCAGCGCCTCCGCAGGGGGGTACGAGCAGTACTTC